The sequence of this T cell receptor (beta chain) was determined in a study of T cells expressing NK-cell markers. The wider study: One of the eight sequenced donors was seronegative, whereas the other seven were HCMV-seropositive. General observations from the study: In more than five donors, dominant CD3+CD56+NKG2C+ clonotypes ranked among the top 10 CD8+ clonotypes. Among several donors, these clonotypes also ranked first in the CD3+CD56-NKG2C+ fraction.

The length of the CDR3 is 14 residues. Germline V gives CDR1 SGHRS, CDR2 YFSETQ. About this clonotype: Antigen: not known.

Generation of TCR beta cDNA was performed by 5'RACE template switching incorporating UMIs. TCRdb re-called the 5' RACE reads and catalogs CDR3 proteins one per entry, DNA excluded. The ten most abundant clones cover around 4.3% of a sample with fewer than 300,000 distinct CDR3 sequences. V usage is TRBV5-1 and J usage is TRBJ2-5; there is no DNA to check the TCRdb D call of TRBD2. The sample comprised blood T cells: a sorted CD56 or NKG2C T cell subset, CD4+ or CD8+ T cells, or bulk PBMC T cells (not recorded which). This TCR was sampled from a woman aged 18-70 years in good health. The CDR3 loop reads CASSLWTSEKTQYF.